The 26 T cell receptor beta chains given below trace back to one sample, sequenced in a study of blood T cell repertoires in COVID-19 (dated by TCRdb to 2018 to 2020). Libraries were constructed by the immunoSEQ multiplex PCR assay. TCRdb provides this immuneACCESS table in a form limited to in-frame rearrangements. Some clones are lacking; in checked studies, under half of them reflect an unresolved V gene, and why the rest are absent is not known. For this sample the table gives about 150,000 clones, of which 70% to 90% were detected only once. The ten top clones hold approximately 8% of the sample. Sequencing used peripheral blood. All receptors come from a woman in her fifties or sixties with COVID-19, enrolled during active disease.

The V and J genes are TRBV30 and TRBJ2-1; TRBD1 might be the D (6 bases). Germline V gives CDR1 GTSNPN, CDR2 SVGIG (reference sequence). V was shortened by 2 bases and J by 0 bases, with 8 bases between the two germline ends. This CDR3 has 14 residues. The CDR3 here is CAWSNRASYNEQFF. CDR3 DNA sequence: TGTGCCTGGAGTAACAGGGCCTCCTACAATGAGCAGTTCTTC.

This clone was counted once. This chain joins TRBV5-1 and TRBJ2-2; D remains ambiguous. This CDR3 has 16 amino acids. Per the germline V gene, CDR1 is SGHRS and CDR2 is YFSETQ. The V end was cut by 0 bases, the J end by 0 bases, with 9 bases between. CDR3 in DNA: TGCGCCAGCAGCTTGGACAGTTTATCGAACACCGGGGAGCTGTTTTTT. Translation gives CASSLDSLSNTGELFF.

This chain connects TRBV11-2 to TRBJ2-7; 10 bases are a match to TRBD1. The CDR3 runs to 14 residues. The V and J ends lost 5 bases and 7 bases, in that order; junction bases with no gene match: 8. Germline values: CDR1 SGHAT, CDR2 FQNNGV. CDR3 nucleotides: TGTGCCAGCAGCCCCCAGACAGGGGGCGAGGAGCAGTACTTC. Translation gives CASSPQTGGEEQYF.

This clone was counted once. This chain joins TRBV19 and TRBJ2-3; 12 nucleotides align to TRBD2. Trimming at V came to 4 bases and at J to 4 bases, leaving 6 bases not matched to a gene. This CDR3 contains 16 residues. Germline values: CDR1 LNHDA, CDR2 SQIVND (reference sequence). This chain's CDR3 is CASSSPTSGGPDTQYF. The CDR3 DNA is TGTGCCAGTAGTAGCCCGACTAGCGGGGGTCCAGATACGCAGTATTTT.

The V gene is TRBV10-1, the J gene TRBJ1-1; TRBD1 matches at 11 bases. Germline V CDR1 and CDR2: WNHNN, SYGVQD (reference sequence). V dropped 9 bases and J dropped 6; count of bases not matched to a gene: 12. The CDR3 is made up of 15 amino acids. CDR3 DNA: TGCGCCAGACCCGGGACAGGGGGTAATGTAGCTGAAGCTTTCTTT. Residues: CARPGTGGNVAEAFF.

This clone was seen a single time. The gene calls are TRBV5-1 and TRBJ2-1, with TRBD1 matching over 8 bases. With V trimmed by 4 bases and J by 0 bases, 9 bases remained unmatched. This CDR3 contains 17 residues. The germline V gene has CDR1 SGHRS and CDR2 YFSETQ. The CDR3 reads CASSNRQGPSSYNEQFF. In DNA, the CDR3 is TGCGCCAGCAGCAACCGACAGGGGCCGAGCTCCTACAATGAGCAGTTCTTC.

The chain combines TRBV24-1 with TRBJ1-5, with 8 nucleotides matching TRBD1. V gave up 4 bases and J gave up 4 bases; unmatched junction bases: 8. This CDR3 spans 16 amino acids. CDR1 KGHDR and CDR2 SFDVKD come from the germline V gene. CDR3 bases: TGTGCCACCAGTGAAGTGACAGGGGATCGGAATCAGCCCCAGCATTTT. Protein sequence: CATSEVTGDRNQPQHF.

This clone was found once. The rearrangement uses TRBV5-6 and TRBJ1-5, with a weak D call TRBD1 (6 bases). There are 14 residues in the CDR3. V lost 6 bases and J lost 5, with 15 bases in between. In germline, CDR1 is SGHDT, CDR2 YYEEEE. In nucleotides, the CDR3 is TGTGCCAGCACCCCGCCGACAGGTCATCAGCCCCAGCATTTT. Encoded protein: CASTPPTGHQPQHF. The whole variable domain, filled in from reference TRBV5-6 and TRBJ1-5, reads DAGVTQSPTHLIKTRGQQVTLRCSPKSGHDTVSWYQQALGQGPQFIFQYYEEEERQRGNFPDRFSGHQFPNYSSELNVNALLLGDSALYLCASTPPTGHQPQHFGDGTRLSIL.

The chain has TRBV6-2 or TRBV6-3 and TRBJ2-5, with TRBD2 matching over 14 bases. The germline CDR1 and CDR2 sequences are MNHEY and SVGEGT. This CDR3 comprises 17 residues. J gave up 7 bases and V 6 bases, and 13 bases lay outside the gene matches. The CDR3 DNA reads as TGTGCCAGCAGCTCCGCCGGACTAGCGGGGGGCTCAGGGACCCAGTACTTC. Protein sequence: CASSSAGLAGGSGTQYF.

This sequence joins TRBV7-2 and TRBJ1-5; a possible D gene is TRBD1 (5 bases). Germline lookup yields CDR1 SGHTA and CDR2 FQGNSA. The CDR3 is 15 amino acids. Trimming took off 8 bases at V and 0 bases at J, with 14 bases between the two ends. DNA of the CDR3: TGTGCCAGCCAGGGAGGCACTTATAGCAATCAGCCCCAGCATTTT. Its translation: CASQGGTYSNQPQHF.

This rearrangement joins TRBV6-1 to TRBJ1-2; a possible D gene is TRBD1 (5 bases). Germline lookup yields CDR1 MNHNS and CDR2 SASEGT. The CDR3 runs to 16 residues. With 0 bases removed from V and 0 bases from J, the gap between germline ends came to 11 bases. The CDR3 DNA is TGTGCCAGCAGTGAAGCTGCACCCAGGGCTAACTATGGCTACACCTTC. This gives the protein CASSEAAPRANYGYTF.

The chain carries TRBV21-1 and TRBJ2-7; the table's D call of TRBD2 was not tested on the DNA. TRBV21-1 is a listed pseudogene. The length of the CDR3 is 11 residues. CDR3 in DNA: TGTGCCAGCAGCGAGGTGGGCGAGCAGTACTTC. Amino acids: CASSEVGEQYF.

In DNA, the CDR3 is TGCGCCACTTCGGGGGGGACTAGCGGGAGCACAGATACGCAGTATTTT. It specifies CATSGGTSGSTDTQYF. The rearrangement joins TRBV5-1 to TRBJ2-3, with 12 positions matching TRBD2. Unmatched junction bases numbered 8, after V lost 9 bases and J lost 0 bases. CDR3 length: 16 residues. CDR1 and CDR2 from the germline V gene are SGHRS and YFSETQ.

The J gene is TRBJ2-2, the V gene TRBV27, with 8 bases lining up with TRBD1. After removal of 2 bases from V and 6 bases from J, the junction contained 2 bases not matched to a gene. Germline V gene sequence: CDR1 MNHEY, CDR2 SMNVEV (reference sequence). The CDR3 extends over 14 amino acids. The CDR3 sequence is CASSLGQGSGELFF. CDR3 bases: TGTGCCAGCAGTTTAGGACAGGGTTCCGGGGAGCTGTTTTTT.

V and J are TRBV11-1 and TRBJ1-1; tentatively, D is TRBD1 (5 bases). V lost 3 bases and J lost 2, with 7 bases in between. The CDR3 is 13 amino acids. CDR1 is SGHAT, CDR2 FQDESV, per germline (reference sequence). The CDR3 is CASSLGPNTEAFF. The CDR3 coding sequence is TGTGCCAGCAGCTTGGGGCCTAACACTGAAGCTTTCTTT.

The chain joins TRBV6-4 to TRBJ1-5; weak D call: TRBD1 (6 bases). Germline CDR1 reads MRHNA; CDR2 reads SNTAGT. The V gene lost 6 bases and the J gene lost 9 bases, with 21 bases spanning the gap. The CDR3 is 15 amino acids. CDR3 sequence reads: CASSQVPGESSPQHF. The CDR3 nucleotides are TGTGCCAGCAGCCAAGTCCCAGGGGAAAGTTCGCCCCAGCATTTT.

CDR3 residues: CASSLGSGTGLMGGYTF. The CDR3 coding sequence is TGTGCCAGCAGCTTAGGCTCCGGGACAGGGTTGATGGGAGGCTACACCTTC. This chain uses TRBV7-9 with TRBJ1-2, with TRBD1 identical over 9 bases. V gave up 1 base and J gave up 8 bases; unmatched junction bases: 14. The CDR3 contains 17 residues. Germline V lookup: CDR1 SEHNR, CDR2 FQNEAQ (reference sequence).

This chain joins TRBV19 and TRBJ1-4, with D tentatively TRBD1 (6 bases). CDR3 length: 13 amino acids. With 9 bases removed from V and 7 bases from J, the gap between germline ends came to 15 bases. Germline V gene sequence: CDR1 LNHDA, CDR2 SQIVND (reference sequence). CDR3 nucleotides: TGTGCCAGCCCCAGGGGAGTGAGTGAAAAACTGTTTTTT. It codes for CASPRGVSEKLFF.

This clone was counted ten times or more. The CDR3 protein is CATSEVARGGYEQYF. CDR3 sequence (DNA): TGTGCCACCTCGGAGGTGGCAAGGGGGGGTTACGAGCAGTACTTC. This chain links TRBV6-5 with TRBJ2-7, with D possibly matching TRBD2 (7 bases). The V gene lost 10 bases and the J gene lost 4 bases, with 23 bases spanning the gap. The CDR3 has 15 amino acids. The germline CDR1 and CDR2 sequences are MNHEY and SVGAGI.

The chain has TRBV24-1 and TRBJ2-7; TRBD1 aligns across 8 bases. The germline V gene encodes CDR1 KGHDR and CDR2 SFDVKD. The trim removed 3 bases at V and 3 bases at J, leaving 9 bases unmatched. The CDR3 spans 16 residues. The CDR3 loop reads CATSDPARTGNYEQYF. The CDR3 nucleotides read TGTGCCACCAGTGATCCAGCGCGGACAGGGAACTACGAGCAGTACTTC.

This chain links TRBV4-1 with TRBJ2-1, with D possibly matching TRBD2 (5 bases). This CDR3 is built from 17 residues. Germline V gives CDR1 MGHRA, CDR2 YSYEKL. Trimming cost V 0 bases and J 7 bases, with 19 bases left between them. The DNA of the CDR3 is TGCGCCAGCAGCCAAGATCAGTTCCCCCGGGGTGGGAATGAGCAGTTCTTC. It is translated as CASSQDQFPRGGNEQFF.

This clone occurred once. This chain uses TRBV6-2 or TRBV6-3 with TRBJ1-6, with TRBD1 matching 7 bases. There are 20 residues in the CDR3. Germline CDR1 MNHEY, CDR2 SVGEGT. The V and J ends lost 0 bases and 8 bases, in that order; junction bases with no gene match: 19. The CDR3 reads CASSYSITSSSGGPDSPLHF. The CDR3 nucleotides are TGTGCCAGCAGTTACTCGATCACTTCCAGTTCAGGGGGGCCGGATTCACCCCTCCACTTT.

The chain couples TRBV5-6 to TRBJ1-2; D is perhaps TRBD1 (5 bases). In germline, CDR1 is SGHDT, CDR2 YYEEEE. The germline V and J ends were trimmed by 2 bases and 0 bases, with 8 bases remaining between them. The CDR3 is 14 amino acids. The CDR3 sequence is CASSFGTSNYGYTF. CDR3 in DNA: TGTGCCAGCAGCTTCGGGACTTCTAACTATGGCTACACCTTC.

The gene calls are TRBV18 and TRBJ2-5, with D perhaps matching TRBD1 (6 bases). CDR3 size: 16 residues. V lost 1 base, J lost 4 bases, and 16 bases lay in between. Germline V lookup: CDR1 KGHSH, CDR2 LQKENI. The CDR3 DNA reads TGTGCCAGCTCACCACGCAGGACAGTAAAGGGAGAGACCCAGTACTTC. Translated: CASSPRRTVKGETQYF. Supplemented by reference TRBV18 and TRBJ2-5, the full variable domain reads NAGVMQNPRHLVRRRGQEARLRCSPMKGHSHVYWYRQLPEEGLKFMVYLQKENIIDESGMPKERFSAEFPKEGPSILRIQQVVRGDSAAYFCASSPRRTVKGETQYFGPGTRLLVL.

J is TRBJ2-3 and V is TRBV5-4, with D possibly being TRBD1 (6 bases). CDR3 length: 16 residues. Between the trimmed V and J ends, which lost 5 bases and 0 bases, there was a span of 16 bases. Germline CDR1 and CDR2: SGHNT and YYREEE (reference sequence). As DNA, the CDR3 is TGTGCCAGCAGTAAAGGGGGAGTGACTAGCACAGATACGCAGTATTTT. It encodes CASSKGGVTSTDTQYF.

J is TRBJ2-1 and V is TRBV7-2; no clear D gene. CDR1 is SGHTA, CDR2 FQGNSA, per germline. V lost 7 bases to trimming and J lost 0 bases, with 13 bases between them. The CDR3 extends over 15 amino acids. The CDR3 sequence: CASTLKEYSYNEQFF. The CDR3 coding sequence is TGTGCCAGCACCCTAAAGGAGTACTCCTACAATGAGCAGTTCTTC.